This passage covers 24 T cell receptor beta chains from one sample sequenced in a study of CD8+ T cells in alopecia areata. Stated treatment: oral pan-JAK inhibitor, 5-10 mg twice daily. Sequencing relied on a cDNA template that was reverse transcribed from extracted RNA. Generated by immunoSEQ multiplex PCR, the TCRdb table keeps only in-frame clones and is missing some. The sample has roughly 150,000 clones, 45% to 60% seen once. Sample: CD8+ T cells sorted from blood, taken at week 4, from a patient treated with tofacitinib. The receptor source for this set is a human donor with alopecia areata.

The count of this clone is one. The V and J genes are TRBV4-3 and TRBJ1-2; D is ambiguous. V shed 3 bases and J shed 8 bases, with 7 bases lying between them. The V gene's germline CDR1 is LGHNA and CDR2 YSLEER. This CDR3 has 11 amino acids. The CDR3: CASSHGNGYTF. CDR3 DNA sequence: TGCGCCAGCAGCCACGGGAACGGCTACACCTTC.

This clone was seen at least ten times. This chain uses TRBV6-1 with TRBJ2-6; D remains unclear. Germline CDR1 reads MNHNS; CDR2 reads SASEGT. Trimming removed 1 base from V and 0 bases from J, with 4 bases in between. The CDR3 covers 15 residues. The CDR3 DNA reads TGTGCCAGCAGTGAAGAAAACTCTGGGGCCAACGTCCTGACTTTC. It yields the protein CASSEENSGANVLTF.

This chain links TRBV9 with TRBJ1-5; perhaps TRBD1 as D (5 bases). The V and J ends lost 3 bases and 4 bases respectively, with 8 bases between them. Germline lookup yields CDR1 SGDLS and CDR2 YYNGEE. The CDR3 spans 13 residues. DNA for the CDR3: TGTGCCAGCAGCGAGACAGAGAATCAGCCCCAGCATTTT. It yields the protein CASSETENQPQHF.

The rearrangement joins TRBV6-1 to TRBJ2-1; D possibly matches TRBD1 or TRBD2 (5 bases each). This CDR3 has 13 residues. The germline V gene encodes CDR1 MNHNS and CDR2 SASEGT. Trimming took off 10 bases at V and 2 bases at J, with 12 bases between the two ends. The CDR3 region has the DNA TGTGCCATATCCGGGGCTGCCTACAATGAGCAGTTCTTC. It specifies CAISGAAYNEQFF.

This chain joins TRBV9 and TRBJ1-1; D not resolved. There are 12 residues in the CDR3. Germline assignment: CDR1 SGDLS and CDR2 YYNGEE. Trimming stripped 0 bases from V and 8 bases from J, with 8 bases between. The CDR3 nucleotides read TGTGCCAGCAGCGTAGACGGAGGAGAAGCTTTCTTT. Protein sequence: CASSVDGGEAFF. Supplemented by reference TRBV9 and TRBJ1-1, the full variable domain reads DSGVTQTPKHLITATGQRVTLRCSPRSGDLSVYWYQQSLDQGLQFLIQYYNGEERAKGNILERFSAQQFPDLHSELNLSSLELGDSALYFCASSVDGGEAFFGQGTRLTVV.

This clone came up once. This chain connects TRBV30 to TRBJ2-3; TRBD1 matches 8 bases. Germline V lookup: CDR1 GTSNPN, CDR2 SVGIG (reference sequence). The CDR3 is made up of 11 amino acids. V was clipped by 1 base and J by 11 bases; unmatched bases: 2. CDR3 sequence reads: CAWSAGTGQYF. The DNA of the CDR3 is TGTGCCTGGAGTGCCGGGACAGGGCAGTATTTT. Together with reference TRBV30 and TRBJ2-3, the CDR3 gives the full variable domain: SQTIHQWPATLVQPVGSPLSLECTVEGTSNPNLYWYRQAAGRGLQLLFYSVGIGQISSEVPQNLSASRPQDRQFILSSKKLLLSDSGFYLCAWSAGTGQYFGPGTRLTVL.

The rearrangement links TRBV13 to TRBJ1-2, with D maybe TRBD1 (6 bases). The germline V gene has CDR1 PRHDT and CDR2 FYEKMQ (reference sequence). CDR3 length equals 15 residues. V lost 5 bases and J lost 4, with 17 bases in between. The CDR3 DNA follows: TGTGCCAGCAGCGCCCACAGGGCCCTCTCCTATGGCTACACCTTC. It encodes CASSAHRALSYGYTF.

The CDR3 is CASWYGTGNTEAFF. The CDR3 DNA reads as TGTGCCAGCTGGTACGGGACCGGGAACACTGAAGCTTTCTTT. The rearrangement links TRBV2 to TRBJ1-1; the D gene is possibly TRBD1 (5 bases). There are 14 residues in the CDR3. V was cut by 8 bases and J by 1 base, with 14 bases left in between. Germline loops: CDR1 SNHLY, CDR2 FYNNEI.

The CDR3 DNA follows: TGTGCCAGCAGCCAGGTCACCATCCACGAGCAGTACTTC. Its translation: CASSQVTIHEQYF. This chain links TRBV5-6 with TRBJ2-7; the D is unclear. The V gene's germline CDR1 is SGHDT and CDR2 YYEEEE. The CDR3 has 13 residues. Trimming shortened V by 4 bases and J by 5 bases, and 13 bases separated the two germline ends.

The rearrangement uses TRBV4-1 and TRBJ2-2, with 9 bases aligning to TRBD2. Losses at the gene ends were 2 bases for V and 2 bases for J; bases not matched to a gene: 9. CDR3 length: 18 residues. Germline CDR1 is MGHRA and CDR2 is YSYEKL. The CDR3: CASSQTPQRGANTGELFF. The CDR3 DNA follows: TGCGCCAGCAGCCAAACACCACAGCGGGGGGCTAACACCGGGGAGCTGTTTTTT.

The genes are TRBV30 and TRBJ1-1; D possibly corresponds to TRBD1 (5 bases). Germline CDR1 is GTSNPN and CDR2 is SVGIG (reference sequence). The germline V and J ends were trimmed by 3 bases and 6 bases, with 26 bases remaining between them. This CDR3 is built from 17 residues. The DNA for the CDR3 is TGTGCCTGGAGGGGTGTAAGGCAGGGTAGATCTAGCGCTGAAGCTTTCTTT. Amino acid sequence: CAWRGVRQGRSSAEAFF.

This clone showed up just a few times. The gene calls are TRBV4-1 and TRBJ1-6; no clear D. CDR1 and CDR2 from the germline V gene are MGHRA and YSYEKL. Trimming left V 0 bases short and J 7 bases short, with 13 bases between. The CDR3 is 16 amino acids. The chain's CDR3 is CASSQDWASENSPLHF. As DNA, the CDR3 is TGCGCCAGCAGCCAAGATTGGGCCAGCGAAAATTCACCCCTCCACTTT.

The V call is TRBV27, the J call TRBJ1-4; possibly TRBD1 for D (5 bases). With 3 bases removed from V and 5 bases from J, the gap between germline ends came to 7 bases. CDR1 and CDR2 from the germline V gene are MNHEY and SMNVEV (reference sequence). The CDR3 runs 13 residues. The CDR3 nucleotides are TGTGCCAGCAGTTTTGGGGGAAATGAAAAACTGTTTTTT. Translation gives CASSFGGNEKLFF. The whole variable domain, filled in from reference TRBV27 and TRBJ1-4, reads EAQVTQNPRYLITVTGKKLTVTCSQNMNHEYMSWYRQDPGLGLRQIYYSMNVEVTDKGDVPEGYKVSRKEKRNFPLILESPSPNQTSLYFCASSFGGNEKLFFGSGTQLSVL.

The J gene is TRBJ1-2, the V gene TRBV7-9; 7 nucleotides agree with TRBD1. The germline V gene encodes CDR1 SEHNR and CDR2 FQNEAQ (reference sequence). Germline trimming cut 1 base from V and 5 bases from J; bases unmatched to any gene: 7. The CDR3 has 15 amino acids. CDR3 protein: CASSLEGQILYGYTF. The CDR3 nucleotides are TGTGCCAGCAGCTTAGAGGGACAGATCTTGTATGGCTACACCTTC.

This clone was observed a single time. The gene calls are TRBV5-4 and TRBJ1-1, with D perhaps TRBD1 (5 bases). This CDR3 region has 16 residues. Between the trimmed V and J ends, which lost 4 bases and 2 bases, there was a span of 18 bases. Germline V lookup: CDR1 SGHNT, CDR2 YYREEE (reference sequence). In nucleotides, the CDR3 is TGTGCCAGCAGCCCATGGGGGAGGGGCGTAAACACTGAAGCTTTCTTT. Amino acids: CASSPWGRGVNTEAFF.

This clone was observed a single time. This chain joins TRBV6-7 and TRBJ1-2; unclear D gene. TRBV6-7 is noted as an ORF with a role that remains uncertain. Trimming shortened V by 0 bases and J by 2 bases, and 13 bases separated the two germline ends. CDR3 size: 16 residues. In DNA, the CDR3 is TGTGCCAGCAGTTACTCCGGCCTGGGTCAGAACTATGGCTACACCTTC. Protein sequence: CASSYSGLGQNYGYTF.

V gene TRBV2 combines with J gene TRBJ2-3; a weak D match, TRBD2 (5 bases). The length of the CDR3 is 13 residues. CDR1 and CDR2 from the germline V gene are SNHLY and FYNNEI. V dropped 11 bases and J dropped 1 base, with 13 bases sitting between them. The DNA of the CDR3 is TGTGCCGGCTTCGGACTCGGCACAGATACGCAGTATTTT. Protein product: CAGFGLGTDTQYF.

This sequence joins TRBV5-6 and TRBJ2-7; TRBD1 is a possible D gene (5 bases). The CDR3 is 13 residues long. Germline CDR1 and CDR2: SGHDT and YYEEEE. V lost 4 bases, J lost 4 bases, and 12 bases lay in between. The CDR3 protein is CASSNSGIYEQYF. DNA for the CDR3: TGTGCCAGCAGCAACTCAGGGATATACGAGCAGTACTTC.

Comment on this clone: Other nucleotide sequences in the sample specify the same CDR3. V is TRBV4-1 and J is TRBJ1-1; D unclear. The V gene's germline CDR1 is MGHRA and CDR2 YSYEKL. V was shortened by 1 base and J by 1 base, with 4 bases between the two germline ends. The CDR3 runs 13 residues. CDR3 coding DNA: TGCGCCAGCAGCCAAGTGGGGAACACTGAAGCTTTCTTT. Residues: CASSQVGNTEAFF.

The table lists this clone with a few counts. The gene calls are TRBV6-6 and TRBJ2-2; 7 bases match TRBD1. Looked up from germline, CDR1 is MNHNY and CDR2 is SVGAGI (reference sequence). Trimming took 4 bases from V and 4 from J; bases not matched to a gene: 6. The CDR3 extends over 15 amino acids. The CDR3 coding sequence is TGTGCCAGCAGTTCGGGGTGGACAGGCACCGGGGAGCTGTTTTTT. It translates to CASSSGWTGTGELFF.

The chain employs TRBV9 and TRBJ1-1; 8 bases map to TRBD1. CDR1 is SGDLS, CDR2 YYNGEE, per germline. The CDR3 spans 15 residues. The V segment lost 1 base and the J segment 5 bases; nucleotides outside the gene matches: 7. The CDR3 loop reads CASSVTTGAGTEAFF. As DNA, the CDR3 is TGTGCCAGCAGCGTAACGACAGGGGCCGGGACTGAAGCTTTCTTT. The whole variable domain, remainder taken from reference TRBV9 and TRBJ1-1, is DSGVTQTPKHLITATGQRVTLRCSPRSGDLSVYWYQQSLDQGLQFLIQYYNGEERAKGNILERFSAQQFPDLHSELNLSSLELGDSALYFCASSVTTGAGTEAFFGQGTRLTVV.

In DNA, the CDR3 is TGTGCCAGCAGTGAAGCACCAGAAGCTTTCAATGGCTACACCTTC. Protein: CASSEAPEAFNGYTF. The chain employs TRBV6-1 and TRBJ1-2; no clear D. V lost 0 bases and J lost 6, with 14 bases in between. CDR3 length: 15 residues. Germline CDR1 is MNHNS and CDR2 is SASEGT.

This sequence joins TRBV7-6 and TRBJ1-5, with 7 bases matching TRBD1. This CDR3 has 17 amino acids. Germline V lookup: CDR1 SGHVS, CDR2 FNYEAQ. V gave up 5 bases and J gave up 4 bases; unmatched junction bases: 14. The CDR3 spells CASSADARGAVNQPQHF. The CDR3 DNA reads TGTGCCAGCAGCGCCGACGCCAGGGGGGCTGTTAATCAGCCCCAGCATTTT.

This CDR3 reads CAWSVQGAGQGRSRAFF. The CDR3 coding sequence is TGTGCCTGGAGTGTACAAGGGGCCGGACAGGGGAGATCTCGTGCTTTCTTT. The chain is built from TRBV30 and TRBJ1-1; 9 nucleotides align to TRBD1. The CDR3 consists of 17 residues. Trimming cost V 0 bases and J 11 bases; bases outside gene matches: 19. The germline gives CDR1 GTSNPN, CDR2 SVGIG (reference sequence). Variable domain in full (rest from reference TRBV30 and TRBJ1-1): SQTIHQWPATLVQPVGSPLSLECTVEGTSNPNLYWYRQAAGRGLQLLFYSVGIGQISSEVPQNLSASRPQDRQFILSSKKLLLSDSGFYLCAWSVQGAGQGRSRAFFGQGTRLTVV.